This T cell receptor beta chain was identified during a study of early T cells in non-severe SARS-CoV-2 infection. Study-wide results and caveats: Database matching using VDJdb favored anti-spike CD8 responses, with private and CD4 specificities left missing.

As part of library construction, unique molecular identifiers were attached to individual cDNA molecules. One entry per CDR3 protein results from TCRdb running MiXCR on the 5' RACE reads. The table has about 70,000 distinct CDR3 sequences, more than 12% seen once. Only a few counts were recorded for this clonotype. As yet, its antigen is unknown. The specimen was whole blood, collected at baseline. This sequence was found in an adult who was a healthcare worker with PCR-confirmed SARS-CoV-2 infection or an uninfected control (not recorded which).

The CDR3 DNA reads as TGCAGCGTTAGAGGGACAGGGGGCTTTAGGAACACTGAAGCTTTCTTT. Its translation is CSVRGTGGFRNTEAFF. J is TRBJ1-1 and V is TRBV29-1; 12 nucleotides match TRBD1. Looked up from germline, CDR1 is SQVTM and CDR2 is ANQGSEA. V trimming: 5 bases; J trimming: 1 base; junction bases outside the gene matches: 8. This CDR3 has 16 residues.